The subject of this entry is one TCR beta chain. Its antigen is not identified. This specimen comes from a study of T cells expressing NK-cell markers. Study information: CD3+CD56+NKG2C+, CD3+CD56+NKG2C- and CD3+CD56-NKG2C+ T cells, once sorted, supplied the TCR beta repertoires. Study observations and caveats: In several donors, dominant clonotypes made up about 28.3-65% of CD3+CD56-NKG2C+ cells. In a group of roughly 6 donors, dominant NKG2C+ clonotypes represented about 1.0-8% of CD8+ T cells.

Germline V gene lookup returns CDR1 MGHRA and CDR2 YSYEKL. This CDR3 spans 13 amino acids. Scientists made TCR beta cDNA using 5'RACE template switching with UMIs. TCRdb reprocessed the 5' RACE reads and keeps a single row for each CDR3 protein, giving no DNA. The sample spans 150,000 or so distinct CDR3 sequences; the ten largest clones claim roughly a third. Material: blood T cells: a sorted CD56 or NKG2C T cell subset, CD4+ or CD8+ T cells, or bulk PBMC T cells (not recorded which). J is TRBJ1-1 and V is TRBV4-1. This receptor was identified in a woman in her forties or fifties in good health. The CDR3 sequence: CASRSREDTEAFF.